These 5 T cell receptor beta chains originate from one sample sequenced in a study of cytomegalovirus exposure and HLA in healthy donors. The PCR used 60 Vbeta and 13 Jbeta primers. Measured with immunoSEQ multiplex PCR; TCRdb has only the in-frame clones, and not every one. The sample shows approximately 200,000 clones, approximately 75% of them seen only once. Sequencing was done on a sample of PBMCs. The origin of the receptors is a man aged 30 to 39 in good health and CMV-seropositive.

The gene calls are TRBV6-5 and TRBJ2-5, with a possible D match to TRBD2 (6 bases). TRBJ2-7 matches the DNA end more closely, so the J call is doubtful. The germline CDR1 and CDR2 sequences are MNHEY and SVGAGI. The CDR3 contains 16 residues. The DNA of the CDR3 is TGTGCCAGCAGTTACTCGATGGGCGGGGTCAACTACGAGCAGTACTTC. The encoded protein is CASSYSMGGVNYEQYF.

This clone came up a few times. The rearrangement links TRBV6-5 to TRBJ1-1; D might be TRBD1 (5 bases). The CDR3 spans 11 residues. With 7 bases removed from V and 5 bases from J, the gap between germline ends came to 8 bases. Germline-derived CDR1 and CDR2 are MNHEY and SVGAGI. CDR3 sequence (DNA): TGTGCCAGCATCCAGGGTACTGAAGCTTTCTTT. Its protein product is CASIQGTEAFF.

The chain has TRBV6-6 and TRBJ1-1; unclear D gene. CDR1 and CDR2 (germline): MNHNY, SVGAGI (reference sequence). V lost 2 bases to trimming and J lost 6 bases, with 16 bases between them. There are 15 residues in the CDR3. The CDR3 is CASSYVGLEYSEAFF. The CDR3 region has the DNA TGTGCCAGCAGTTACGTTGGATTGGAGTACTCTGAAGCTTTCTTT.

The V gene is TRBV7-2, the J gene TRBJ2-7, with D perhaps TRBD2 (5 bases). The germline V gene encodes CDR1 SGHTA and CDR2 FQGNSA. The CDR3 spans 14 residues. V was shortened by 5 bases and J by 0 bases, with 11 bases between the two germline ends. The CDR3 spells CASSQPGNSYEQYF. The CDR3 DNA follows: TGTGCCAGCAGCCAACCCGGGAACTCCTACGAGCAGTACTTC.

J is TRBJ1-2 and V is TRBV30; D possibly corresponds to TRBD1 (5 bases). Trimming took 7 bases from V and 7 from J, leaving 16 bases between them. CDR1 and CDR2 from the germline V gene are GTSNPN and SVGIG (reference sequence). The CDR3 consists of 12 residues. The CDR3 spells CAFSGTYGGYTF. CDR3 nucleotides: TGTGCCTTCTCTGGGACTTACGGTGGCTACACCTTC.